The rows below give T cell receptor beta chains drawn from one sample of a study of shared clonotypes between healthy human individuals. The table came from immunoSEQ multiplex PCR; TCRdb's copy has only in-frame clones and leaves some out. The sample contains under 2.5 million clones, roughly 92% of which appear only once. What was sequenced was naive CD4+ T cells from PBMCs. The receptors originated from a man younger than 35 in good health. Some clones in this sample may be carry-over from other donors' samples. The CDR3 runs from the conserved cysteine through the conserved F or W. Rows may omit the clone size; those that give it use once, few, many or a size class.

j_call	clone_size	v_call	cdr3_aa
TRBJ2-1	.	TRBV30	CAWSRPYNEQFF
TRBJ2-1	once	TRBV7-2	CASSLVASYNEQFF
TRBJ2-3	.	TRBV5-1	CASSLGQQATDTQYF
TRBJ2-3	.	TRBV15	CATSRAGGRSTDTQYF
TRBJ2-3	.	TRBV5-1	CASSTVDRATDTQYF
TRBJ1-2	.	TRBV28	CASSFSGALNYGYTF
TRBJ2-2	.	TRBV5-4	CASSFSPNTGELFF
TRBJ1-1	once	TRBV5-1	CASSPSSRGGRTEAFF
TRBJ1-1	.	TRBV14	CASSHADLRDTEAFF
TRBJ2-5	.	TRBV9	CASSAHPAETQYF
TRBJ2-5	.	TRBV7-2	CASSPPLAGEETQYF
TRBJ1-5	.	TRBV30	CAWSVGPLPRDRGQPQHF
TRBJ2-5	.	TRBV27	CASSLSNLQETQYF
TRBJ2-4	.	TRBV28	CASSLSPTLRDIQYF
TRBJ2-7	.	TRBV4-2	CASSQPSTGRSYEQYF
TRBJ2-7	.	TRBV18	CASSVTSGGHYEQYF
TRBJ2-2	.	TRBV5-1	CASSSASGRAPGELFF
TRBJ2-7	once	TRBV29-1	CSVDLGRRGEQYF
TRBJ1-4	.	TRBV27	CASSRTWGEKLFF
TRBJ1-1	.	TRBV5-8	CASSWGTITMNTEAFF
TRBJ2-1	.	TRBV20-1	CSAGLSGEQFF
TRBJ2-5	.	TRBV12-5	CASGFGRQETQYF
TRBJ2-2	once	TRBV18	CASSQQVNTGELFF
TRBJ2-2	.	TRBV30	CAHTRLNTGELFF
TRBJ1-1	few	TRBV6-7	CASSYSFEAFF
TRBJ2-7	.	TRBV4-3	CASSRSQGDTYEQYF
TRBJ1-4	.	TRBV2	CASSVRGNEKLFF
TRBJ1-5	.	TRBV9	CASSYSGTGNQPQHF
TRBJ2-7	.	TRBV9	CASSVGQGYSYEQYF
TRBJ1-2	.	TRBV19	CASSIVQANYGYTF
TRBJ2-6	.	TRBV18	CASSPGLARSGANVLTF
TRBJ2-3	.	TRBV5-1	CASSSQDTQYF
TRBJ2-5	.	TRBV5-6	CASSGTAHRQTQYF
TRBJ1-2	.	TRBV5-1	CASSLGAGNGYTF
TRBJ2-7	.	TRBV5-1	CASSTGIDEQYF
TRBJ1-4	.	TRBV15	CATSMDRPPEKLFF
TRBJ2-2	.	TRBV5-4	CASSLRRALDTGELFF
TRBJ2-4	.	TRBV19	CASSRDLTKNIQYF
TRBJ1-1	few	TRBV9	CASSVQGSTEAFF
TRBJ2-5	.	TRBV2	CASSNTGAETQYF
TRBJ2-3	.	TRBV9	CASSVTAGRAGGDTQYF
TRBJ2-3	.	TRBV4-2	CASSQEASGRRDGDTQYF
TRBJ2-3	.	TRBV6-5	CASRIAGDTDTQYF
TRBJ1-1	.	TRBV9	CASSNQGGTEAFF
TRBJ1-2	.	TRBV6-5	CASSTDRADYGYTF
TRBJ2-4	.	TRBV27	CASSSRQHLAKNIQYF
TRBJ2-3	.	TRBV29-1	CSVEVAADTQYF
TRBJ2-5	.	TRBV7-8	CASSFGGSETQYF
TRBJ1-2	.	TRBV9	CASSYPGVYGYTF
TRBJ2-5	.	TRBV5-1	CASRPGQGSETQYF
TRBJ2-1	.	TRBV2	CASSPVERGFGEQFF
TRBJ1-3	.	TRBV5-8	CASSHRGINGNTIYF
TRBJ2-2	.	TRBV28	CASSFGQSHTGELFF
TRBJ1-2	.	TRBV18	CASSPGDSPNYGYTF
TRBJ2-7	once	TRBV6-6	CASRREATYEQYF
TRBJ2-7	.	TRBV5-1	CASSLPPGDVHPPYEQYF
TRBJ2-5	.	TRBV25-1	CASSASTGVLAETQYF
TRBJ2-7	.	TRBV28	CASSPSIGNLRYEQYF
TRBJ1-4	.	TRBV18	CASSTQQKDEKLFF
TRBJ1-2	.	TRBV21-1	CASSKGVGYTF